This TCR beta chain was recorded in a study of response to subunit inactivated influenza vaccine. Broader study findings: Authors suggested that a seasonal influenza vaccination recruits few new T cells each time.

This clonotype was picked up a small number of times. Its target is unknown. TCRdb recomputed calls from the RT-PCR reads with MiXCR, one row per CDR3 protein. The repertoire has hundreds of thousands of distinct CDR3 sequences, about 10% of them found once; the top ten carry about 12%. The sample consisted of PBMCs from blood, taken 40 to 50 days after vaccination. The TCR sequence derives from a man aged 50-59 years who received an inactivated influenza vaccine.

The CDR3 reads CASKGTETYEQYF. As DNA, the CDR3 is TGTGCCAGCAAGGGGACGGAGACCTACGAGCAGTACTTC. The chain has TRBV2 and TRBJ2-7; D tentatively reads TRBD1 or TRBD2 (5 bases each). The CDR3 has 13 amino acids. The V and J ends lost 7 bases and 2 bases respectively, with 12 bases between them. CDR1 and CDR2 (germline): SNHLY, FYNNEI.